These 21 T cell receptor beta chains were sequenced from one sample in a study of beta chain features in type 1 diabetes. General study points: Within each of all four CD4+ subsets, Type 1 diabetes patients had TCRB CDR3s that were moderately but significantly shorter.

The study reverse transcribed the entire isolated RNA, so it sequenced expressed TCRB transcripts. The repertoire was sequenced with immunoSEQ multiplex PCR; TCRdb's copy has only in-frame clones and lacks some. The sample includes 600,000 to 750,000 clones, 9.5% to 15% seen only once; the top ten take more than 0.095%. Their antigens are not known. The specimen was naive CD4+ T cells from blood. All receptors derive from a young man with type 1 diabetes.

This clone was seen only a few times. The V and J genes are TRBV5-4 and TRBJ2-2; 9 bases fit TRBD1. Germline V gene lookup returns CDR1 SGHNT and CDR2 YYREEE (reference sequence). This CDR3 is built from 16 residues. V trimming: 5 bases; J trimming: 3 bases; junction bases outside the gene matches: 8. As DNA, the CDR3 is TGTGCCAGCAGTTCAACCGGGACAGGGTACACCGGGGAGCTGTTTTTT. The encoded protein is CASSSTGTGYTGELFF.

The gene calls are TRBV7-3 and TRBJ1-5, with a possible D match to TRBD1 (6 bases). This CDR3 contains 16 residues. Germline CDR1 and CDR2: SGHTA and FQGTGA. Between the trimmed V and J ends, which lost 5 bases and 2 bases, there was a span of 16 bases. The CDR3 bases are TGTGCCAGCAGCCTCAACAGGGCGAACGGCAATCAGCCCCAGCATTTT. Amino acid sequence: CASSLNRANGNQPQHF.

This clone was counted between two and nine times. The chain carries TRBV5-4 and TRBJ2-1; 7 bases match TRBD2. The J segment lost 1 base and the V segment lost 2 bases, leaving 0 bases of the junction unmatched. Germline V lookup: CDR1 SGHNT, CDR2 YYREEE (reference sequence). The CDR3 spans 14 residues. The chain's CDR3 is CASSFGGSYNEQFF. CDR3 sequence (DNA): TGTGCCAGCAGCTTCGGGGGGTCCTACAATGAGCAGTTCTTC.

This chain joins TRBV9 and TRBJ2-1, with TRBD1 identical over 9 bases. CDR3 length: 16 residues. Germline CDR1 and CDR2: SGDLS and YYNGEE. The V segment lost 2 bases and the J segment 8 bases; nucleotides outside the gene matches: 11. CDR3 sequence: CASSVSPGQGFDEQFF. For the CDR3, the DNA is TGTGCCAGCAGCGTGTCGCCGGGACAGGGTTTCGATGAGCAGTTCTTC.

This clone was counted a few times. The chain links TRBV18 to TRBJ1-1; unclear D gene. The germline V gene has CDR1 KGHSH and CDR2 LQKENI. This CDR3 spans 13 amino acids. The V end lost 2 bases, the J end lost 1 base, and 5 bases lay between the germline ends. CDR3 loop: CASSPERNTEAFF. The CDR3 nucleotides read TGTGCCAGCTCACCAGAGAGGAACACTGAAGCTTTCTTT.

This clone was counted between two and nine times. The rearrangement uses TRBV29-1 and TRBJ2-3; tentatively, D is TRBD1 (5 bases). The V end was cut by 3 bases, the J end by 3 bases, with 10 bases between. Germline lookup yields CDR1 SQVTM and CDR2 ANQGSEA. This CDR3 has 13 amino acids. In nucleotides, the CDR3 is TGCAGCGTTGACAGGGCCCTAACAGATACGCAGTATTTT. Translating it yields CSVDRALTDTQYF.

This clone was seen a few times. The genes are TRBV28 and TRBJ1-2; D ambiguous. The CDR3 sequence is 16 residues long. Germline loops: CDR1 MDHEN, CDR2 SYDVKM. V shed 5 bases and J shed 2 bases, with 18 bases lying between them. The CDR3 DNA reads TGTGCCAGCAGTCTACCTTTCAGGACGGAGAACTATGGCTACACCTTC. Protein: CASSLPFRTENYGYTF.

This clone has more than one count but fewer than ten. The rearrangement links TRBV5-6 to TRBJ2-7, with D tentatively TRBD1 (5 bases). V gave up 2 bases and J gave up 3 bases, with 12 bases separating them. The germline gives CDR1 SGHDT, CDR2 YYEEEE. The CDR3 is 14 residues long. CDR3 region: CASSFRVRGYEQYF. In DNA form, the CDR3 reads TGTGCCAGCAGCTTCAGGGTAAGGGGCTACGAGCAGTACTTC. The variable domain in full, with the rest retrieved from reference TRBV5-6 and TRBJ2-7, is DAGVTQSPTHLIKTRGQQVTLRCSPKSGHDTVSWYQQALGQGPQFIFQYYEEEERQRGNFPDRFSGHQFPNYSSELNVNALLLGDSALYLCASSFRVRGYEQYFGPGTRLTVT.

This clone was recorded a few times. The chain couples TRBV5-6 to TRBJ2-7; the D is unclear. The CDR3 sequence is 14 residues long. The V end was cut by 0 bases, the J end by 0 bases, with 7 bases between. The germline CDR1 and CDR2 sequences are SGHDT and YYEEEE. The CDR3 protein is CASSLVAFSYEQYF. The CDR3 region has the DNA TGTGCCAGCAGCTTGGTGGCTTTCTCCTACGAGCAGTACTTC.

Remarks on this clone: The same CDR3 can be traced to other DNA sequences in this sample. This chain uses TRBV5-6 with TRBJ1-5; D not resolved. From germline, CDR1 is SGHDT and CDR2 YYEEEE. CDR3 length: 15 residues. The V gene lost 3 bases and the J gene lost 1 base, with 11 bases spanning the gap. The CDR3 DNA reads TGTGCCAGCAGCTCTGGCCGAGGAAGCAATCAGCCCCAGCATTTT. It yields the protein CASSSGRGSNQPQHF.

This clone has more than one count but fewer than ten. The CDR3 coding sequence is TGTGCCAGCAGCCGAGGGCCGGGGACAGGGAATGAAAAACTGTTTTTT. This codes for CASSRGPGTGNEKLFF. The rearrangement links TRBV4-2 to TRBJ1-4, with 9 nucleotides matching TRBD1. The germline CDR1 and CDR2 sequences are LGHNA and YNFKEQ. The trim removed 4 bases at V and 5 bases at J, leaving 8 bases unmatched. The CDR3 runs to 16 residues.

The genes are TRBV9 and TRBJ2-5, with D tentatively TRBD2 (5 bases). Germline CDR1 is SGDLS and CDR2 is YYNGEE. The CDR3 contains 14 residues. Trimming removed 0 bases from V and 5 bases from J, with 11 bases in between. The CDR3 reads CASSVAPGGETQYF. The DNA for the CDR3 is TGTGCCAGCAGCGTAGCCCCGGGCGGGGAGACCCAGTACTTC.

CDR3 sequence reads: CASTLRATGANVLTF. For the CDR3, the DNA is TGTGCCAGCACCCTGAGGGCCACTGGGGCCAACGTCCTGACTTTC. This chain uses TRBV5-4 with TRBJ2-6; D is possibly TRBD2 (5 bases). Trimming took 6 bases from V and 2 from J, leaving 12 bases between them. The CDR3 runs 15 residues. Germline CDR1 and CDR2: SGHNT and YYREEE (reference sequence). Full variable domain (remainder filled in from reference TRBV5-4 and TRBJ2-6): ETGVTQSPTHLIKTRGQQVTLRCSSQSGHNTVSWYQQALGQGPQFIFQYYREEENGRGNFPPRFSGLQFPNYSSELNVNALELDDSALYLCASTLRATGANVLTFGAGSRLTVL.

This clone showed up just a few times. The rearrangement joins TRBV7-2 to TRBJ1-6, with a tentative D call TRBD1 (6 bases). The CDR3 sequence is 17 residues long. Germline CDR1 reads SGHTA; CDR2 reads FQGNSA. The V end lost 4 bases, the J end lost 5 bases, and 18 bases lay between the germline ends. The CDR3 sequence is CASSSPPGAPNNSPLHF. CDR3 coding DNA: TGTGCCAGCAGCTCTCCGCCGGGGGCGCCGAATAATTCACCCCTCCACTTT.

The chain has TRBV29-1 and TRBJ1-1; D is unclear. V lost 0 bases and J lost 7, with 9 bases in between. CDR3 length: 12 amino acids. Looked up from germline, CDR1 is SQVTM and CDR2 is ANQGSEA. In DNA, the CDR3 is TGCAGCGTTGAAGATTACGGGCGTGAAGCTTTCTTT. This encodes CSVEDYGREAFF.

J is TRBJ1-5 and V is TRBV7-2; possibly TRBD1 for D (5 bases). V was pared by 3 bases and J by 4 bases, with 13 bases between. CDR3 length: 15 amino acids. Germline CDR1 SGHTA, CDR2 FQGNSA. The CDR3 sequence is CASSFLQGMNQPQHF. CDR3 DNA sequence: TGTGCCAGCAGCTTTCTGCAGGGTATGAATCAGCCCCAGCATTTT.

In nucleotides, the CDR3 is TGTGCCAGCAGTGACTTTAACACTGAAGCTTTCTTT. Its protein is CASSDFNTEAFF. The chain couples TRBV27 to TRBJ1-1; D is undetermined. Germline loops: CDR1 MNHEY, CDR2 SMNVEV (reference sequence). The CDR3 totals 12 residues. V lost 5 bases and J 2 bases, leaving 6 bases between the germline ends.

The genes are TRBV9 and TRBJ1-3; no firm D call. The V gene's germline CDR1 is SGDLS and CDR2 YYNGEE. The CDR3 loop spans 13 amino acids. V lost 1 base and J lost 7, with 9 bases in between. The CDR3 DNA reads TGTGCCAGCAGCGTACAGAGCGGGAACACCATATATTTT. Its translation: CASSVQSGNTIYF.

The V call is TRBV27, the J call TRBJ1-5, with D tentatively TRBD1 (5 bases). The CDR3 spans 16 residues. CDR1 and CDR2 (germline): MNHEY, SMNVEV (reference sequence). Trimming pared 5 bases from V and 7 bases from J, leaving 21 bases between. The CDR3 sequence: CASSPGAGTLGQPQHF. In nucleotides, the CDR3 is TGTGCCAGCAGTCCCGGGGCAGGGACTTTGGGGCAGCCCCAGCATTTT.

The table lists this clone with a few counts. CDR3 DNA: TGTGCCAGCAGTGCGAAAACAGGAGGTCAGCCCCAGCATTTT. Protein product: CASSAKTGGQPQHF. This chain connects TRBV2 to TRBJ1-5; D possibly corresponds to TRBD1 (5 bases). Germline CDR1 and CDR2: SNHLY and FYNNEI. CDR3 length equals 14 residues. Trimming removed 4 bases at V and 6 bases at J, with 13 bases between.

This clone showed up just a few times. The junction and the germline gene differ at one end; a read error may be behind it. V and J are TRBV2 and TRBJ1-6; TRBD1 matches 8 bases. This CDR3 has 14 residues. Germline V gives CDR1 SNHLY, CDR2 FYNNEI. CDR3 nucleotides: TGTGCCAGCAGCGAAGACAGGGGACCATCACCCCTCCACTTT. Residues: CASSEDRGPSPLHF.